Below, 16 T cell receptor beta chains from the same sample are listed, as sequenced in a study of blood T cells in healthy people across ages (dated by TCRdb to between 2015 and 2017). The library was generated by 5' RACE. TCRdb names Illumina HiSeq 2500 as the instrument used. A second PCR of roughly 7 to 12 cycles was performed with a sample-barcoded 5' primer and a J-beta primer mix. TCRdb trimmed the raw reads at Q25, called clones with MiXCR and kept productive beta chains. Merged by CDR3 protein, the rows form single entries marked with the most common genes and DNA. The sample table records about 630,000 distinct CDR3 sequences; roughly 21% of these occur just once. 3.5% to 4% of the sample comes from the top ten. Source material: blood. These TCRs come from a man in his 70s in good health.

The rearrangement uses TRBV18 and TRBJ2-1, with D tentatively TRBD1 (5 bases). The germline CDR1 and CDR2 sequences are KGHSH and LQKENI. The CDR3 has 15 residues. Between the trimmed V and J ends, which lost 3 bases and 1 base, there was a span of 10 bases. Here the CDR3 DNA reads TGTGCCAGCTCACCCATTACAGGTTCCTACAATGAGCAGTTCTTC. This encodes CASSPITGSYNEQFF.

DNA of the CDR3: TGTGCCAGCAGTTCCGTCGGACAGAACTCCTACGAGCAGTACTTC. Its protein is CASSSVGQNSYEQYF. V and J are TRBV6-5 and TRBJ2-7; a weak D match, TRBD1 (6 bases). The germline V and J ends were trimmed by 4 bases and 0 bases, with 13 bases remaining between them. Per germline, CDR1 MNHEY and CDR2 SVGAGI. The CDR3 runs 15 residues.

This clonotype was observed a single time. This rearrangement joins TRBV11-1 to TRBJ2-5; 9 nucleotides align to TRBD1. The junction had 12 bases not matched to a gene; V was cut back by 1 base and J by 3 bases. The CDR3 is 18 amino acids. Per germline, CDR1 SGHAT and CDR2 FQDESV (reference sequence). The CDR3 nucleotides are TGTGCCAGCAGCTTAGACTCGTACAGGGGGCTGGGAGAAGAGACCCAGTACTTC. Encoded protein: CASSLDSYRGLGEETQYF.

This clonotype was seen a few times. V and J are TRBV6-5 and TRBJ2-3; D gene unclear. Trimming shortened V by 5 bases and J by 4 bases, and 4 bases separated the two germline ends. The CDR3 length is 11 residues. Germline CDR1 reads MNHEY; CDR2 reads SVGAGI. The CDR3 DNA reads as TGTGCCAGCAGTCGTGCAGATACGCAGTATTTT. This translates into CASSRADTQYF.

The V and J genes are TRBV27 and TRBJ2-5, with 9 bases that match TRBD2. The J call may be mistaken, given a closer DNA end match to TRBJ2-7. Germline CDR1 is MNHEY and CDR2 is SMNVEV (reference sequence). The CDR3 totals 14 residues. Written as DNA, the CDR3 is TGTGCCAGCAGTTTCCTAGCGGGGCCCTACGAGCAGTACTTC. The encoded protein is CASSFLAGPYEQYF.

In its sample, this clonotype was seen many times. The chain combines TRBV28 with TRBJ2-7; no definite D call. Germline V gives CDR1 MDHEN, CDR2 SYDVKM. There are 15 residues in the CDR3. Trimming stripped 4 bases from V and 2 bases from J, with 15 bases between. The CDR3 region is CASSSPVKLPYEQYF. The DNA of the CDR3 is TGTGCCAGCAGTTCTCCAGTGAAACTTCCCTACGAGCAGTACTTC.

The rearrangement uses TRBV7-2 and TRBJ1-2, with 8 bases lining up with TRBD1. With V trimmed by 2 bases and J by 3 bases, 2 bases remained unmatched. The germline CDR1 and CDR2 sequences are SGHTA and FQGNSA. The CDR3 extends over 14 amino acids. This CDR3 is CASSLKTGDYGYTF. CDR3 nucleotides: TGTGCCAGCAGCTTAAAGACAGGGGACTATGGCTACACCTTC. Supplemented by reference TRBV7-2 and TRBJ1-2, the full variable domain reads GAGVSQSPSNKVTEKGKDVELRCDPISGHTALYWYRQSLGQGLEFLIYFQGNSAPDKSGLPSDRFSAERTGGSVSTLTIQRTQQEDSAVYLCASSLKTGDYGYTFGSGTRLTVV.

The chain employs TRBV6-2 or TRBV6-3 and TRBJ2-4; 9 bases align to TRBD2. The germline CDR1 and CDR2 sequences are MNHEY and SVGEGT. Losses at the gene ends were 0 bases for V and 6 bases for J; bases not matched to a gene: 3. This CDR3 has 15 residues. The CDR3 DNA reads TGTGCCAGCAGTTACTCAATTAGCGGGGGAAACATTCAGTACTTC. It yields the protein CASSYSISGGNIQYF.

Only a few counts were recorded for this clonotype. V and J are TRBV12-3 or TRBV12-4 and TRBJ2-1, with TRBD2 matching 9 bases. The V gene end was trimmed by 6 bases and the J gene end by 1 base; junction bases not matched to a gene: 7. CDR3 length: 16 amino acids. The CDR3 nucleotides are TGTGCCAGCAGCCGTAGCGGGAGAGGATCCTACAATGAGCAGTTCTTC. Translation: CASSRSGRGSYNEQFF.

The chain uses TRBV29-1 and TRBJ1-1; 7 nucleotides line up with TRBD1. CDR3 size: 12 residues. After removal of 7 bases from V and 3 bases from J, the junction contained 5 bases not matched to a gene. CDR1 SQVTM and CDR2 ANQGSEA come from the germline V gene. CDR3 loop: CSGATGDTEAFF. The CDR3 bases are TGCAGCGGGGCCACAGGGGACACTGAAGCTTTCTTT.

The gene calls are TRBV5-1 and TRBJ1-2; D not resolved. The V end was cut by 4 bases, the J end by 8 bases, with 12 bases between. Looked up from germline, CDR1 is SGHRS and CDR2 is YFSETQ. This CDR3 has 12 amino acids. CDR3 amino acids: CASSPGVAGYTF. CDR3 bases: TGCGCCAGCAGCCCTGGGGTTGCCGGCTACACCTTC. The full variable domain, rest sourced from reference TRBV5-1 and TRBJ1-2, is KAGVTQTPRYLIKTRGQQVTLSCSPISGHRSVSWYQQTPGQGLQFLFEYFSETQRNKGNFPGRFSGRQFSNSRSEMNVSTLELGDSALYLCASSPGVAGYTFGSGTRLTVV.

The rearrangement links TRBV7-3 to TRBJ2-1; D remains unclear. The ends were cut back, 0 bases at V and 6 bases at J, with 9 bases in the middle. The CDR3 sequence is 14 residues long. Germline-derived CDR1 and CDR2 are SGHTA and FQGTGA. The CDR3 DNA follows: TGTGCCAGCAGCTTAACAGCCATGGTCAATGAGCAGTTCTTC. Amino acids: CASSLTAMVNEQFF.

Regarding this clonotype: An end of the junction differs from the germline gene, which may be a read error. The CDR3 reads CSARVGKDTYLAKNTQYF. DNA for the CDR3: TGCAGTGCTAGAGTGGGTAAGGATACCTATCTAGCCAAAAACACTCAGTACTTC. V usage is TRBV20-1 and J usage is TRBJ2-4, with a weak D call TRBD2 (5 bases). The CDR3 totals 18 residues. Germline-derived CDR1 and CDR2 are DFQATT and SNEGSKA (reference sequence).

This chain joins TRBV20-1 and TRBJ2-5; the D gene is possibly TRBD1 (6 bases). V shed 6 bases and J shed 2 bases, with 19 bases lying between them. CDR1 DFQATT and CDR2 SNEGSKA come from the germline V gene (reference sequence). This CDR3 spans 15 amino acids. Written as DNA, the CDR3 is TGCAGTGCCCGTAAACCAACAGGGAAACAAGAGACCCAGTACTTC. As protein: CSARKPTGKQETQYF.

This clonotype has just a few counts. The chain recombines TRBV29-1 with TRBJ1-1; D not certain. The CDR3 covers 13 residues. The V and J ends lost 5 bases and 0 bases respectively, with 10 bases between them. The V gene's germline CDR1 is SQVTM and CDR2 ANQGSEA. The CDR3 sequence is CSVRAAMNTEAFF. The CDR3, as DNA: TGCAGCGTTAGGGCGGCTATGAACACTGAAGCTTTCTTT.

The rearrangement links TRBV24-1 to TRBJ1-2; D not resolved. CDR3 length: 13 residues. V was shortened by 7 bases and J by 0 bases, with 8 bases between the two germline ends. Germline CDR1 is KGHDR and CDR2 is SFDVKD. CDR3 bases: TGTGCCACCAGGCAAGGAGCTAACTATGGCTACACCTTC. Residues: CATRQGANYGYTF.